These T cell receptor beta chains were read from a single sample in a study of blood T cell repertoires in COVID-19. Generated by immunoSEQ multiplex PCR, the TCRdb table keeps only in-frame clones and is missing some. The sample has roughly 15,000 clones, around 87% seen once; the top ten hold about 18%. Material: peripheral blood. The receptors here all came from a human donor in a cohort sampled during active COVID-19. CDR3s include the opening cysteine and the closing phenylalanine or tryptophan. D genes are given only for firm matches. Expanded clones get a size class; other rows say once, few or many, or leave the size out.

d_call j_call clone_size v_call cdr3_nt cdr3_aa
. TRBJ2-7 . TRBV2 TGTGCCAGCACTTCTCGGGACACCACTTACGAGCAGTACTTC CASTSRDTTYEQYF
. TRBJ1-5 . TRBV7-2 TGTGCCAGCAGCTTAGTAGGCAGGCTTCAACAGCCCCAGCATTTT CASSLVGRLQQPQHF
. TRBJ1-1 . TRBV4-1 TGCGCCAGCAGCCAAGCGGGAACCTTTGAAGCTTTCTTT CASSQAGTFEAFF
TRBD1 TRBJ1-4 . TRBV11-1 TGTGCCAGCAGCTTTCCGGGACAGGGAACGGAAAAACTGTTTTTT CASSFPGQGTEKLFF
TRBD1 TRBJ1-5 . TRBV7-2 TGTGCCAGCAGCTTAGTGGGGACAGGGGGGTACAATCAGCCCCAGCATTTT CASSLVGTGGYNQPQHF
TRBD1 TRBJ2-5 . TRBV7-2 TGTGCCAGCAGCTTCGGCAGGGGGCGCGGGGAGACCCAGTACTTC CASSFGRGRGETQYF
. TRBJ1-2 . TRBV3-1/TRBV3-2 TGTGCCAGCAGCCCCCACGGGGGTCCCGGATATGGCTACACCTTC CASSPHGGPGYGYTF
. TRBJ1-1 . TRBV5-1 TGCGCCAGCAGCTTAACAGGGAACACTGAAGCTTTCTTT CASSLTGNTEAFF
. TRBJ2-5 once TRBV13 TGTGCCAGCAGCATCGGGACAAACCAGGCGACCCAGTACTTC CASSIGTNQATQYF
. TRBJ1-4 . TRBV19 TGTGCCAGTAGTATTCTTAATGAAAAACTGTTTTTT CASSILNEKLFF
. TRBJ1-2 few TRBV7-2 TGTGCCAGCAGCTTCGCCGATGGACAGCTTTATGGCTACACCTTC CASSFADGQLYGYTF
. TRBJ1-6 . TRBV5-4 TGTGCCAGCAGCCCCCTGCACGGGACATCACCCCTCCACTTT CASSPLHGTSPLHF
. TRBJ2-3 . TRBV5-4 TGTGCCAGCAGCTTGGCAACTAGGAATACGCAGTATTTT CASSLATRNTQYF
TRBD2 TRBJ2-2 once TRBV9 TGTGCCAGCAGCGTAGGGAGCGGGGCGAACACCGGGGAGCTGTTTTTT CASSVGSGANTGELFF
TRBD1 TRBJ1-1 . TRBV7-2 TGTGCCAGCAGCCGGGACAGGTCGAACACTGAAGCTTTCTTT CASSRDRSNTEAFF
. TRBJ1-2 . TRBV7-2 TGTGCCAGCAGCTTAGGACAGGCTCACGGCTACACCTTC CASSLGQAHGYTF
TRBD1 TRBJ1-1 . TRBV29-1 TGCAGCGTCGCCGCGGGGACAGGGGTTAGCGATGAAGCTTTCTTT CSVAAGTGVSDEAFF
. TRBJ2-7 . TRBV7-6 TGTGCCAGCAGCCCCCTCGGGGTTAGCTCCTACGAGCAGTACTTC CASSPLGVSSYEQYF
TRBD1 TRBJ1-1 . TRBV3-1/TRBV3-2 TGTGCCAGCAGCCACCAGGACAGGGAGGCCGCTGAAGCTTTCTTT CASSHQDREAAEAFF
TRBD1 TRBJ1-2 . TRBV6-6 TGTGCCAGCAGTTACCCGGGACAGGGGGCAGATGGCTACACCTTC CASSYPGQGADGYTF
. TRBJ1-6 . TRBV6-5 TGTGCCAGCAAACAGGATTCACCCCTCCACTTT CASKQDSPLHF
TRBD1 TRBJ1-1 few TRBV10-3 TGTGCCATCAGTGCTAGCGGCGGACAGTCAGGACAGGGGAACACTGAAGCTTTCTTT CAISASGGQSGQGNTEAFF
TRBD2 TRBJ2-1 . TRBV10-3 TGTGCCATCAGTGAGGAACTAGCGGGGGGACTGGGGCAGTTCTTC CAISEELAGGLGQFF
TRBD2 TRBJ2-1 . TRBV7-3 TGTGCCAGCAGCTTCACTAGCGGGGGCTACAATGAGCAGTTCTTC CASSFTSGGYNEQFF
. TRBJ2-2 . TRBV10-3 TGTGCCATCAGTGAGGCAGGGCCAACCGGGGAGCTGTTTTTT CAISEAGPTGELFF
. TRBJ1-1 . TRBV6-2/TRBV6-3 TGTGCCAGCATCCCACGCGGCAGGGAGGACACTGAAGCTTTCTTT CASIPRGREDTEAFF
TRBD1 TRBJ1-4 . TRBV18 TGTGCCAGCTCCCCGACAAGGACAGGGAATGAAAAACTGTTTTTT CASSPTRTGNEKLFF
. TRBJ1-2 . TRBV4-3 TGCGCCAGCAGCCAGGGAGGTCTCTATGGCTACACCTTC CASSQGGLYGYTF
. TRBJ2-3 . TRBV14 TGTGCCAGCACTAAACTGGGGGGTGATACGCAGTATTTT CASTKLGGDTQYF
. TRBJ2-5 . TRBV5-1 TGCGCCAGCAGCTTCCAGGGCCTGGGAGAGACCCAGTACTTC CASSFQGLGETQYF
TRBD1 TRBJ1-2 . TRBV7-2 TGTGCCAGCAGCTACCGACAGGGGTATAACTATGGCTACACCTTC CASSYRQGYNYGYTF
. TRBJ2-5 once TRBV11-2 TGTGCCAGCAGCTTAGGGGGCCCCAGAGAGACCCAGTACTTC CASSLGGPRETQYF
. TRBJ1-4 . TRBV4-3 TGCGCCAGCAGCCTCCACCATGCGCTCCAAGATAATGAAAAACTGTTTTTT CASSLHHALQDNEKLFF
TRBD2 TRBJ2-1 once TRBV19 TGTGCCAGTAGATTAACTAGCGGGGGGTACAATGAGCAGTTCTTC CASRLTSGGYNEQFF
TRBD1 TRBJ2-3 . TRBV5-4 TGTGCCAGCAGCGAGACAGGGGCCCGGGATACGCAGTATTTT CASSETGARDTQYF